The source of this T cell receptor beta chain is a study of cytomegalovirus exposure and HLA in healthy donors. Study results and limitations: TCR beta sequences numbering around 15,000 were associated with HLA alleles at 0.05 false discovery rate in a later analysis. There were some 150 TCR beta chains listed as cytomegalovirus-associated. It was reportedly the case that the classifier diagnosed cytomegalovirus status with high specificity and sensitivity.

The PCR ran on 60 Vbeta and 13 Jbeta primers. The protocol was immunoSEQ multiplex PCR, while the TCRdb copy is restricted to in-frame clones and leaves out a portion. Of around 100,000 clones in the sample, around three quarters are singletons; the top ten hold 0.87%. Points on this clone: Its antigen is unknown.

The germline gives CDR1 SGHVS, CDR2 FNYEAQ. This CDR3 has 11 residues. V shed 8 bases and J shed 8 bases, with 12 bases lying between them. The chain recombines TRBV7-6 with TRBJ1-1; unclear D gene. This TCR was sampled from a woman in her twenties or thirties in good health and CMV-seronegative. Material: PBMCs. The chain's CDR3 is CASGRGQEAFF. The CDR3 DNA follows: TGTGCCAGCGGGCGTGGCCAGGAAGCTTTCTTT.